This T cell receptor beta chain was captured in a study of T-cell memory formation after mild COVID-19. Study-level points and caveats: Cross-reactive memory seemingly joined, as some responding clones were found in pre-infection memory.

Points on this clonotype: The antigen is not known.

Trimming pared 4 bases from V and 3 bases from J, leaving 15 bases between. Germline V gene sequence: CDR1 KGHDR, CDR2 SFDVKD. The CDR3 totals 16 residues. The authors produced TCR alpha and TCR beta cDNA libraries with sample barcodes and UMIs by 5'RACE using constant-segment primers. Using its own MiXCR run on the 5' RACE reads, TCRdb lists one record per CDR3 protein. The table has about 400,000 distinct CDR3 sequences, roughly 14% seen once. The sequence was obtained from a man between 18 and 29 years old who had mild COVID-19 (a few samples of this study predate the infection). Cell type and time point are not known. Material for sequencing was PBMCs or a T cell subset sorted from them (not recorded which). This chain uses TRBV24-1 with TRBJ1-5, with TRBD1 as a possible D gene (5 bases). The chain's CDR3 is CATSDARRGFNQPQHF. CDR3 sequence (DNA): TGTGCCACCAGTGACGCCAGGCGGGGGTTCAATCAGCCCCAGCATTTT.